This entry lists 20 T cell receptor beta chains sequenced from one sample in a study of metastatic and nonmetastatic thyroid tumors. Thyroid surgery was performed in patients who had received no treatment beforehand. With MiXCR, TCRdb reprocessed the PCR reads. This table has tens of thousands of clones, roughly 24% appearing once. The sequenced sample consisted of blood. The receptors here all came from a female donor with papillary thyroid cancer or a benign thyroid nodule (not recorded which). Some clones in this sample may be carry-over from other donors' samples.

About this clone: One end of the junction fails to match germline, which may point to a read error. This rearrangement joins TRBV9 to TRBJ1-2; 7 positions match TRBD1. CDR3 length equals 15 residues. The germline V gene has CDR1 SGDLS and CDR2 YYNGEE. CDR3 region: CTSSGGTGALGGYTF. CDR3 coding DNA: TGTACCAGCAGCGGGGGAACAGGGGCCCTTGGAGGCTACACCTTC.

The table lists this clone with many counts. CDR3 in DNA: TGTGCCAGCAGCCAATCGAGACAGGTCCAGGAGCAGTTCTTC. Translation: CASSQSRQVQEQFF. The V and J genes are TRBV4-2 and TRBJ2-1, with TRBD1 as a possible D gene (6 bases). This CDR3 region has 14 residues. CDR1 is LGHNA and CDR2 is YNFKEQ in the germline V gene. Trimming took off 2 bases at V and 10 bases at J, with 15 bases between the two ends.

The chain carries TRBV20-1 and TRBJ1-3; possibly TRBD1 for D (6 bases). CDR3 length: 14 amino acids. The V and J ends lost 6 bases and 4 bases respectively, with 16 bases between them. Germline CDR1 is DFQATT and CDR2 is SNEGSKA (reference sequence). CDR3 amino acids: CSARDKTGGNTIYF. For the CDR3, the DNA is TGCAGTGCACGAGACAAGACAGGCGGAAACACCATATATTTT.

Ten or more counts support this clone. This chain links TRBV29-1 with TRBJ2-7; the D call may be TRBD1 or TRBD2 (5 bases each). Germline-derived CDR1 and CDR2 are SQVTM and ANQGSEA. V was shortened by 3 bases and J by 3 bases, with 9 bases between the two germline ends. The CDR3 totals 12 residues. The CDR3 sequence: CSVEGVFYEQYF. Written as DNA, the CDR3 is TGCAGCGTTGAGGGGGTCTTCTACGAGCAGTACTTC.

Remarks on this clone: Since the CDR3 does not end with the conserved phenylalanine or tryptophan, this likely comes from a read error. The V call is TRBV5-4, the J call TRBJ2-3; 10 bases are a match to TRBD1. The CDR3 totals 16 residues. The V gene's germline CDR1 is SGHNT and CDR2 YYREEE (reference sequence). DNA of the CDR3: TGTGCCATCAGCTTGGCCCTGGGACAGGGGACAGATACGCAGTATGTT. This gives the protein CAISLALGQGTDTQYV.

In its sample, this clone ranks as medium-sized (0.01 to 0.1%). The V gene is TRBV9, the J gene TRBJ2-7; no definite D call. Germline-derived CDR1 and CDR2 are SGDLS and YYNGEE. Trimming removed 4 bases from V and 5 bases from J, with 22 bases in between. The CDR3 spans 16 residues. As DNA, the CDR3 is TGTGCCAGCAGCAACCCCGAGGACCCCCTTGCCCACGAGCAGTACTTC. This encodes CASSNPEDPLAHEQYF. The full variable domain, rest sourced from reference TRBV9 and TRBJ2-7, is DSGVTQTPKHLITATGQRVTLRCSPRSGDLSVYWYQQSLDQGLQFLIQYYNGEERAKGNILERFSAQQFPDLHSELNLSSLELGDSALYFCASSNPEDPLAHEQYFGPGTRLTVT.

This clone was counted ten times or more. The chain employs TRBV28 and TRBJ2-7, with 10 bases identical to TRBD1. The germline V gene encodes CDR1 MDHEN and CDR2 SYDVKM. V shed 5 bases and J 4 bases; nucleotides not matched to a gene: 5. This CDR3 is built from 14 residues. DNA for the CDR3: TGTGCCAGCAGTCCGGGACAGGGGCCGTACGAGCAGTACTTC. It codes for CASSPGQGPYEQYF. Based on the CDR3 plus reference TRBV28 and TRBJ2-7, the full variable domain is DVKVTQSSRYLVKRTGEKVFLECVQDMDHENMFWYRQDPGLGLRLIYFSYDVKMKEKGDIPEGYSVSREKKERFSLILESASTNQTSMYLCASSPGQGPYEQYFGPGTRLTVT.

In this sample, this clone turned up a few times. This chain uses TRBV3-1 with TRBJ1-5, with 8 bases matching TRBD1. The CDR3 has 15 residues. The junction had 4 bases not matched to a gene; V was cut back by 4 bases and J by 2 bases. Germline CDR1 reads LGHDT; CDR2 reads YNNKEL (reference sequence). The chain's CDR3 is CASSLQGDGNQPQHF. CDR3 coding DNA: TGTGCCAGCAGCCTACAGGGGGATGGCAATCAGCCCCAGCATTTT. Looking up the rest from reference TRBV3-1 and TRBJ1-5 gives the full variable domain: DTAVSQTPKYLVTQMGNDKSIKCEQNLGHDTMYWYKQDSKKFLKIMFSYNNKELIINETVPNRFSPKSPDKAHLNLHINSLELGDSAVYFCASSLQGDGNQPQHFGDGTRLSIL.

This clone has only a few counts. The CDR3 sequence is CASSLSWATGSVSGYTF. DNA for the CDR3: TGTGCCAGCAGCTTGTCTTGGGCGACAGGGAGTGTCTCTGGCTACACCTTC. The gene calls are TRBV11-1 and TRBJ1-2, with 7 bases lining up with TRBD1. The V gene's germline CDR1 is SGHAT and CDR2 FQDESV (reference sequence). V trimming: 3 bases; J trimming: 7 bases; junction bases outside the gene matches: 17. This CDR3 is built from 17 residues.

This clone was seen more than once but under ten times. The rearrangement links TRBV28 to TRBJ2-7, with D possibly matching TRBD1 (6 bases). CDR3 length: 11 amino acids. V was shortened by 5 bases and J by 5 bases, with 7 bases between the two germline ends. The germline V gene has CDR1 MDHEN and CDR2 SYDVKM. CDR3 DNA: TGTGCCAGCAGTCACAGGGACGAGCAGTACTTC. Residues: CASSHRDEQYF.

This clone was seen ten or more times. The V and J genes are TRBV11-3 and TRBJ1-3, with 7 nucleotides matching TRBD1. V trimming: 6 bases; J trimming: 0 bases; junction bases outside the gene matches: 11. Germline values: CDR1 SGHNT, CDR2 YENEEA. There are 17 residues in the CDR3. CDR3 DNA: TGTGCCAGCAGTAACTACAGGGGACGGAGCTCTGGAAACACCATATATTTT. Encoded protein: CASSNYRGRSSGNTIYF.

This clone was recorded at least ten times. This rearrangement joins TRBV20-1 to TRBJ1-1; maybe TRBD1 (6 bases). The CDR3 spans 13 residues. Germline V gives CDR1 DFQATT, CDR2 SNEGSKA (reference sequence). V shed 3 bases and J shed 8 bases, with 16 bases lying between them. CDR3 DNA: TGCAGTGCTAGTTGGGGGGCGAAACGGGAAGCTTTCTTT. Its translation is CSASWGAKREAFF.

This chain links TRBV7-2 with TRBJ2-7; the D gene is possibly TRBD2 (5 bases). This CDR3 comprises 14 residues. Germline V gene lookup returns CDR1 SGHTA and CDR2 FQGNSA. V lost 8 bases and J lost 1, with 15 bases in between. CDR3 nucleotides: TGTGCCAGCCTGATCAGCCCGGGGTCCTACGAGCAGTACTTC. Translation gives CASLISPGSYEQYF.

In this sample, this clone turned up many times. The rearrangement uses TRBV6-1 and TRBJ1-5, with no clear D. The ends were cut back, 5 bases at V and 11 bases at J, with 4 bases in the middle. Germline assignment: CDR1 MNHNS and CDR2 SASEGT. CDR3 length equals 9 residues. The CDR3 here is CASSRTQHF. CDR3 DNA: TGTGCCAGCAGTCGGACCCAGCATTTT.

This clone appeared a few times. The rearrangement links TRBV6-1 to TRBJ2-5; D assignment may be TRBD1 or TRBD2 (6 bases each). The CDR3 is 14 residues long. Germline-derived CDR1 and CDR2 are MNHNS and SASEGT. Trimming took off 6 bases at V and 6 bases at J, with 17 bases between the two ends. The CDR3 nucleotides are TGTGCCAGCAGCCAGGGGACTGTGCTGAAGACCCAGTACTTC. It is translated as CASSQGTVLKTQYF.

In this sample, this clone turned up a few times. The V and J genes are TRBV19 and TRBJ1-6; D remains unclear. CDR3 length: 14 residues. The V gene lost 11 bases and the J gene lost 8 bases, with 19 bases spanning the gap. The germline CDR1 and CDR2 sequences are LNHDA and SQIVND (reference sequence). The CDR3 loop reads CAWSPPFGYSPLHF. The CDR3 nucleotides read TGTGCCTGGAGTCCTCCTTTTGGCTATTCACCCCTCCACTTT.

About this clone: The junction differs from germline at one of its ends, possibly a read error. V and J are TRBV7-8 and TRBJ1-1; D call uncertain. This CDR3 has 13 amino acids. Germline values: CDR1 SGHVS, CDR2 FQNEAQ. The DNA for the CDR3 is TGTGCAAGCAGCCCTCGTTGGGAAGCTGGCTCGATCTTT. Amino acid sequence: CASSPRWEAGSIF.

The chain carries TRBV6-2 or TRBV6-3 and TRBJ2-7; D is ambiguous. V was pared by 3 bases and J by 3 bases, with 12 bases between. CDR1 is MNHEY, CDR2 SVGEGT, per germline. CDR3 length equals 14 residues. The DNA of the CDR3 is TGTGCCAGCAGTTATGCCCAGGAAGTCTACGAGCAGTACTTC. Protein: CASSYAQEVYEQYF.

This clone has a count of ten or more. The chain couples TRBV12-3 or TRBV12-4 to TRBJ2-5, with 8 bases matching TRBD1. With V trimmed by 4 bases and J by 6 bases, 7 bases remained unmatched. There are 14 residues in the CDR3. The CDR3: CASSYRTGLKTQYF. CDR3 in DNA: TGTGCCAGCAGTTATCGGACAGGGTTGAAGACCCAGTACTTC.

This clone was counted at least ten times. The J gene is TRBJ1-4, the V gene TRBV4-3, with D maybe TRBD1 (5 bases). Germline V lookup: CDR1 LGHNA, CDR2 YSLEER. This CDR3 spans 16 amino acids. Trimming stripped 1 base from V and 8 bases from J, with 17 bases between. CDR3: CASSQVNAGRREKLFF. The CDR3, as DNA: TGCGCCAGCAGCCAAGTCAACGCGGGACGAAGGGAAAAACTGTTTTTT.